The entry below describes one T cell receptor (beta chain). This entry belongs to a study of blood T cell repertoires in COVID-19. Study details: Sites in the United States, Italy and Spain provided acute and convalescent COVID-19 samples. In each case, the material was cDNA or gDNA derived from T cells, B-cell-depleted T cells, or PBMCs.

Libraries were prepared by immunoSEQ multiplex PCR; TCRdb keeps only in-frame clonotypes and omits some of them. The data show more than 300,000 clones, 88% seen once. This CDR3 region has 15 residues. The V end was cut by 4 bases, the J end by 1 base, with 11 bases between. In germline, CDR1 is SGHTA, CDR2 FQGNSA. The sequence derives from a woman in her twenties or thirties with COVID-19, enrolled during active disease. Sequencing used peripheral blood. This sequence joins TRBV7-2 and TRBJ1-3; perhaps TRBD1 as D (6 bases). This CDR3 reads CASSSYTGSGNTIYF. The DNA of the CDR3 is TGTGCCAGCAGCTCGTATACAGGGTCTGGAAACACCATATATTTT.